These T cell receptor beta chains were read from a single sample in a study of cytomegalovirus exposure and HLA in healthy donors. Sequenced by immunoSEQ multiplex PCR; TCRdb stores in-frame clones only, minus some. The data contain about 180,000 clones, around 77% of them seen just once; the ten biggest clones take up over 2%. Material: PBMCs. These receptors all stem from a man aged 55 to 70 in good health and CMV-seronegative. Each CDR3 is given with its conserved first and last residue.

>TRBV6-6|TRBJ2-7
CASRTTRLGTDYEQYF
>TRBV5-1|TRBJ2-3
CASSPMLGGGATDTQYF
>TRBV5-6|TRBJ1-1
CASSFGTGLMNTEAFF
>TRBV7-7|TRBJ2-7
CASTPLGQATYEQYF
>TRBV25-1|TRBJ1-4
CASSPLGVSNEKLFF
>TRBV6-5|TRBJ1-6
CASSYQTGYNNSPLHF
>TRBV5-1|TRBJ2-3
CASSLSRTSGRTDTQYF
>TRBV4-1|TRBJ1-1
CASSQDTGTGGTEAFF
>TRBV7-9|TRBJ1-1
CASSLRGGSTNTEAFF
>TRBV2|TRBJ1-1
CASRGRTVNTEAFF
>TRBV5-1|TRBJ2-5
CASSTSTIHQETQYF
>TRBV5-1|TRBJ2-2
CASSISGRETGELFF
>TRBV7-8|TRBJ2-5
CASSRGQGAVTETQYF
>TRBV5-1|TRBJ1-5
CASSLDRGQDQPQHF
>TRBV27|TRBJ2-3
CASSFVQGGDTQYF
>TRBV14|TRBJ2-4
CASSLSGDGDIQYF
>TRBV10-3|TRBJ1-2
CAISDLARGQGYTF
>TRBV2|TRBJ2-5
CASSEGGLFRRTQYF
>TRBV9|TRBJ2-1
CASSSTRSSYNEQFF
>TRBV5-8|TRBJ1-6
CASSQNTYWGGWDSPLHF
>TRBV7-2|TRBJ2-5
CASSAEGQAETQYF
>TRBV19|TRBJ2-1
CASSIGDGGGFHNEQFF
>TRBV14|TRBJ2-7
CASSLPRASGSSYEQYF
>TRBV10-3|TRBJ1-5
CAISLDRDNQPQHF
>TRBV4-3|.
CASSLTRAGGYDEQYF
>TRBV6-6|TRBJ2-3
CASSRQDTQYF
>TRBV6-1|TRBJ2-3
CASSLLGGGTDTQYF
>TRBV5-6|TRBJ1-6
CASSWGVIENSPLHF
>TRBV21-1|TRBJ2-1
CASSKASGGAEYNEQFF
>TRBV2|TRBJ1-4
CASREDRGSEKLFF
>TRBV27|TRBJ1-1
CASSKGDTEAFF
>TRBV7-2|TRBJ2-4
CASSFGLAENIQYF
>TRBV5-4|TRBJ2-3
CASTSRRADTQYF